Here is one TCR beta chain with its context. Its antigen is unidentified. The sample comes from a study of shared clonotypes between healthy human individuals. Study-wide findings and caveats: Among the subsets, naive ones generally showed larger estimated richness than memory ones.

From germline, CDR1 is SGHRS and CDR2 YFSETQ. This CDR3 spans 15 amino acids. Losses at the gene ends were 4 bases for V and 8 bases for J; bases not matched to a gene: 12. The study drew its donors from healthy HIV-negative adults without recent acute infections or vaccinations. An even split of each subset's genomic DNA across several immunoSEQ plates was performed. Authors' data handling: Owing to the provision of junction-only sequences devoid of quality scores by immunoSEQ, filtering differed. This table comes from immunoSEQ multiplex PCR, and its TCRdb copy is limited to in-frame clones, with some not included. V and J calls and clone size are given by that table; D and trimming were obtained from the DNA. The profile covers approximately 700,000 clones, with less than 80% appearing a single time and under 2% taken by the ten largest.

Sequencing was performed on memory CD4+ T cells sorted from blood. Indicated subset: CD45RA-negative fraction. The receptor's source is a woman aged 25-40 years in good health. J is TRBJ2-1 and V is TRBV5-1; 7 positions match TRBD1. The DNA of the CDR3 is TGCGCCAGCAGCACCCGGGACAGCCCTTGGGATGAGCAGTTCTTC. Protein product: CASSTRDSPWDEQFF.